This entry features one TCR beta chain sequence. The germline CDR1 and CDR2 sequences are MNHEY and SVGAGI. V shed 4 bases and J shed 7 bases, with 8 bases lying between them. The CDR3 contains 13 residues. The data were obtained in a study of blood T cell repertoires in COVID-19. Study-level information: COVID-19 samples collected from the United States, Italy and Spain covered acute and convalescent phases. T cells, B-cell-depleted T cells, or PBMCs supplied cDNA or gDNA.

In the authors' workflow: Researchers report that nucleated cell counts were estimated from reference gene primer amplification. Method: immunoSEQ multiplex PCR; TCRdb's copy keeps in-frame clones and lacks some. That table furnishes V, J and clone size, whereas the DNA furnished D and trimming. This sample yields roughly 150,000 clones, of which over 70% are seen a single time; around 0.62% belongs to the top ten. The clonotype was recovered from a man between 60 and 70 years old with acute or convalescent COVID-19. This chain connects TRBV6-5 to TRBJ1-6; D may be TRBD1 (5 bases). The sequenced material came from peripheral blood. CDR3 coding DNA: TGTGCCAGCAGTTCAGGGCTCAATTCACCCCTCCACTTT. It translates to CASSSGLNSPLHF.